This T cell receptor beta chain is drawn from a study of T-cell memory formation after mild COVID-19. Across the study: Largely, the TCR clusters proved donor specific.

This CDR3 region has 14 residues. Germline CDR1 reads MNHEY; CDR2 reads SVGAGI. V was pared by 0 bases and J by 6 bases, with 11 bases between. This clonotype has a handful of counts. Its antigen is unidentified. Study-wide findings and caveats: Later expanders leaned toward CD4+, whereas clones contracting from day 15 to 85 were balanced CD4/CD8.

From the 5' RACE reads, TCRdb called clonotypes with MiXCR, one entry per CDR3 protein. The sample lists 400,000 to 500,000 distinct CDR3 sequences; about 24% were seen once. The gene calls are TRBV6-5 and TRBJ1-2; D remains ambiguous. Source material: PBMCs or a T cell subset sorted from them (not recorded which). This sequence was found in an adult woman who had mild COVID-19 (a few samples of this study predate the infection). Cell type and time point are not known. This CDR3 reads CASSYSSPADGYTF. CDR3 nucleotides: TGTGCCAGCAGTTACTCGAGTCCTGCAGATGGCTACACCTTC.